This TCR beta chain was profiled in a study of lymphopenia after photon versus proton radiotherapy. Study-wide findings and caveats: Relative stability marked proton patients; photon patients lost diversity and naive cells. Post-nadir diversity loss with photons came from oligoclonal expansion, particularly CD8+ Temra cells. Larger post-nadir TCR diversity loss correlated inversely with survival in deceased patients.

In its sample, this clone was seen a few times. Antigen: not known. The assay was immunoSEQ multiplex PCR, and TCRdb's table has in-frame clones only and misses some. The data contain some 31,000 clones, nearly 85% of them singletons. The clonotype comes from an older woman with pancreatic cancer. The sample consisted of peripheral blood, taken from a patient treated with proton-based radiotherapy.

The CDR3 DNA sequence: TGCGCCAGCAGCCAAGGGATTATTTCACCCCTCCACTTT. Residues: CASSQGIISPLHF. The chain employs TRBV4-1 and TRBJ1-6; D gene uncertain. V was cut by 1 base and J by 9 bases, with 7 bases left in between. CDR3 length: 13 amino acids. Germline V CDR1 and CDR2: MGHRA, YSYEKL.